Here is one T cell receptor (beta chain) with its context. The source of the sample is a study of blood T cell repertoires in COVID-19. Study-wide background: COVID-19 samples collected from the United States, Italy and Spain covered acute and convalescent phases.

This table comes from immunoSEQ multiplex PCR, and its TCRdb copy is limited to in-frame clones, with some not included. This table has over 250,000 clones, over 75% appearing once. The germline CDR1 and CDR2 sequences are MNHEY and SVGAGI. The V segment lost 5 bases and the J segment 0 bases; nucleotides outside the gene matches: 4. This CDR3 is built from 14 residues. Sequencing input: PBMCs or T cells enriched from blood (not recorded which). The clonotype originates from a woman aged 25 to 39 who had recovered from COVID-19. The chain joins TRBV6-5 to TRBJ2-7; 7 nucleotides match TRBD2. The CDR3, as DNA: TGTGCCAGCAGTCTCTGGGGGGGCTCCTACGAGCAGTACTTC. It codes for CASSLWGGSYEQYF.